This T cell receptor (beta chain) was documented in a study of blood T cell repertoires in COVID-19 (dated by TCRdb to 2019 to 2021). Looking at the study overall: Collaborator samples came from the United States, Italy and Spain and covered acute and convalescent phases of COVID-19. The material from the prospective study consisted of cDNA or gDNA derived from T cells, B-cell-depleted T cells, or PBMCs. The dataset comprised deeply sampled blood TCRbeta repertoires from subjects exposed to, actively infected with, or recovered from COVID-19. A freely available public database, intended as a resource for researchers studying the immune response to SARS-CoV-2, is where the repertoires were released. The samples were drawn from two sources: the first 160 participants of the ongoing ImmuneRACE study, and 1,000 to 1,500 subjects contributed by 6 global collaborators. A de-identified subject ID, COVID-19 status, age in years and sex were almost always included in the sample metadata. HLA class I and class II types, where available, came from metadata supplied by the sample provider rather than from assay-based typing. The full study reports these points: The quantity of clinical and demographic metadata differed by source and by participant and was supplied without curation.

V loses 7 bases, J loses 3 bases, and the germline ends lie 15 bases apart. There are 14 amino acids in the CDR3, from cysteine to phenylalanine inclusive. Just the 42-base CDR3 DNA is kept, in frame starting at base 1. Reading the germline V gene gives CDR1 WSHSY and CDR2 SAAADI. As regards this clone: The clone's antigen remains unknown. No base-level quality is on record; no much larger clone is a single base apart.

TCRbeta CDR3 regions were amplified from genomic DNA using the immunoSEQ Assay, a bias-controlled multiplex PCR. On the study's bioinformatics: Nucleated cell counts per sample were estimated from amplification of reference gene primers within the assay. Sequence reads were collapsed and filtered to measure the absolute abundance of every unique TCRbeta CDR3 rearrangement. For each sample, productive Simpson clonality was calculated by taking the square root of Simpson's diversity index across productive rearrangements. TCRdb retrieved this table from immuneACCESS and kept in-frame rearrangements only. Not all clones are present; in checked studies, unresolved V genes account for under half, and no reason is known for the remainder. That table gives V, J and clone size, and the DNA gave D and trimming. This sample comprises fewer than 150,000 clones, about 88% of them detected only once. The ten top clones hold 3% to 3.5% of the sample.

Collaborating institutions collected whole blood in K2EDTA tubes following their own protocols. For TCRbeta analysis, collaborators shipped samples as frozen whole blood, isolated PBMCs, or DNA extracted from either of those sample types. The TCR originated in a man aged 35 to 55 with acute or convalescent COVID-19. Specimen: peripheral blood. In this chain, TRBV10-2 is recombined with TRBJ1-2, and TRBD1 may be the D gene, going by 6 matching bases. The CDR3 loop reads CASTPDSFYYGYTF. The DNA sequence is as follows: TGCGCCAGCACCCCGGACAGCTTCTACTATGGCTACACCTTC.